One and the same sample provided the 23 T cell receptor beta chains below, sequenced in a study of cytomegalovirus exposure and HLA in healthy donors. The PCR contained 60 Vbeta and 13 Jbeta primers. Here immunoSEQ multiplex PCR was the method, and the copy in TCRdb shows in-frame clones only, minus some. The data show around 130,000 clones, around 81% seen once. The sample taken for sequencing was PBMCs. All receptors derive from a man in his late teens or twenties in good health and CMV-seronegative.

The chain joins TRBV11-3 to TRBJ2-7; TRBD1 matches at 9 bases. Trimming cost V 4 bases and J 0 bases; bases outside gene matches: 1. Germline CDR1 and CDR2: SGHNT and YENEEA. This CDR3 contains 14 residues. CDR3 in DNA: TGTGCCAGCAGCTGGACAGGGGACTCCTACGAGCAGTACTTC. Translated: CASSWTGDSYEQYF.

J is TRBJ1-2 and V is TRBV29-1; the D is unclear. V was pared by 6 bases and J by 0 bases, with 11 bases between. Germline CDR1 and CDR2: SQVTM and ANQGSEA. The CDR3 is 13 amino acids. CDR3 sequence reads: CSVGAGTNYGYTF. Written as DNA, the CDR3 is TGCAGCGTGGGAGCAGGTACTAACTATGGCTACACCTTC.

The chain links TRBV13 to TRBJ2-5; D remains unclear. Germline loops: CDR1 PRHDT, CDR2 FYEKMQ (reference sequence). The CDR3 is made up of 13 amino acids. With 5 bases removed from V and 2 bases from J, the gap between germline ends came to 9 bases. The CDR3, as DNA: TGTGCCAGCAGCCCTAGGCAGCAAGAGACCCAGTACTTC. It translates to CASSPRQQETQYF.

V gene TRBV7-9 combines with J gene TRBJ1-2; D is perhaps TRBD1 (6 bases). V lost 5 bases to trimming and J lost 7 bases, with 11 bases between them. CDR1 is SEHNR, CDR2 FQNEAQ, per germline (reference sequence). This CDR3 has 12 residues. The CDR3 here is CASSGRGAGYTF. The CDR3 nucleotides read TGTGCCAGCAGCGGGAGGGGGGCTGGCTACACCTTC.

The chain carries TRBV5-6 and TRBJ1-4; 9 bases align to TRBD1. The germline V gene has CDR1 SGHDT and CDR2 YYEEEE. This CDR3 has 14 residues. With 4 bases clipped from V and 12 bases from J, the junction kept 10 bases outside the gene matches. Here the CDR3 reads CASSQRTGEIQLFF. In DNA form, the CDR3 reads TGTGCCAGCAGCCAGCGGACAGGGGAGATACAACTGTTTTTT.

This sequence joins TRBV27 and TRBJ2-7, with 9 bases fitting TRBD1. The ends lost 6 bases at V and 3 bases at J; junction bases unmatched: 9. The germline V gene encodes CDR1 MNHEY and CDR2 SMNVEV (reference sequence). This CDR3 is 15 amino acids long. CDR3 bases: TGTGCCAGCAGCCTTACCGGGACAGGGATCTACGAGCAGTACTTC. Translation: CASSLTGTGIYEQYF.

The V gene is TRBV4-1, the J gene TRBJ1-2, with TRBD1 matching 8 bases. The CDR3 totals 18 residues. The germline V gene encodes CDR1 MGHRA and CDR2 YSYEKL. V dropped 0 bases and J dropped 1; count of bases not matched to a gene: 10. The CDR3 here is CASSQEYPTTGVNYGYTF. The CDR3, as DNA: TGCGCCAGCAGCCAAGAATACCCGACGACAGGGGTTAACTATGGCTACACCTTC.

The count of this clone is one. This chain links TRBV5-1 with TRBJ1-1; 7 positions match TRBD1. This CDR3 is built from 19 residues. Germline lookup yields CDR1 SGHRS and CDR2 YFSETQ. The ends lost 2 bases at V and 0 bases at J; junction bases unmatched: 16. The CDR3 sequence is CASSFFGGGVGTVNTEAFF. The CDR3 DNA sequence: TGCGCCAGCAGCTTTTTCGGAGGGGGCGTAGGAACAGTGAACACTGAAGCTTTCTTT.

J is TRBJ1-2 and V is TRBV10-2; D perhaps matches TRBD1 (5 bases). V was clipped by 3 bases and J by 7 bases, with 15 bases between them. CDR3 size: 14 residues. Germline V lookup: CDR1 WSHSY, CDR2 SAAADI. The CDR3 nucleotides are TGCGCCAGCAGTGAAGGCAGGGAGGATGGTGGCTACACCTTC. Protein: CASSEGREDGGYTF.

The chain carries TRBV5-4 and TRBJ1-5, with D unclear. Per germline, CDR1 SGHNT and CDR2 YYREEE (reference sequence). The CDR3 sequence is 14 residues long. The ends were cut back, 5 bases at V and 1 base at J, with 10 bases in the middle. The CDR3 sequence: CASSLTGSNQPQHF. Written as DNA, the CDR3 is TGTGCCAGCAGTCTGACTGGGAGCAATCAGCCCCAGCATTTT.

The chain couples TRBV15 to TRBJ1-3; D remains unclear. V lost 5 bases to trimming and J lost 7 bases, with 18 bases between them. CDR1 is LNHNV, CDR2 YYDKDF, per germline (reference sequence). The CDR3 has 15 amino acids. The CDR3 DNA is TGTGCCACCAGCGACGAGGGTTCAAGCTGGAACACCATATATTTT. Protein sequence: CATSDEGSSWNTIYF.

CDR3 nucleotide sequence: TGTGCCAGCAGTTACTCGGCGGATCTAGGTGGCTACACCTTC. Amino acid sequence: CASSYSADLGGYTF. This rearrangement joins TRBV6-5 to TRBJ1-2, with unresolved D. The CDR3 sequence is 14 residues long. Germline V gene data show CDR1 as MNHEY and CDR2 as SVGAGI. V lost 0 bases and J 7 bases, leaving 12 bases between the germline ends.

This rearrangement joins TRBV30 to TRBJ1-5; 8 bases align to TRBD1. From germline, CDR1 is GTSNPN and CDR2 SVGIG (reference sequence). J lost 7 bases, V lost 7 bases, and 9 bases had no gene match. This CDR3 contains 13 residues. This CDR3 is CASRAGGAQPQHF. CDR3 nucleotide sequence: TGTGCCTCCCGTGCAGGGGGCGCGCAGCCCCAGCATTTT.

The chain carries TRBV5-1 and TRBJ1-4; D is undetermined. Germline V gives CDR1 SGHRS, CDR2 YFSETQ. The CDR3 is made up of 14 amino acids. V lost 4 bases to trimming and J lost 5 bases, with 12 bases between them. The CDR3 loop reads CASSQTGGNEKLFF. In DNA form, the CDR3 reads TGCGCCAGCAGCCAGACCGGCGGGAATGAAAAACTGTTTTTT.

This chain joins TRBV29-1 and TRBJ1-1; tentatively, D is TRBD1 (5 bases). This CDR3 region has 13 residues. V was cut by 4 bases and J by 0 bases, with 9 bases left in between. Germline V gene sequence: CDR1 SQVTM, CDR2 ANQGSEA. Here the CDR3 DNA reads TGCAGCGTTGTGGGGCAGCTGAACACTGAAGCTTTCTTT. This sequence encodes CSVVGQLNTEAFF.

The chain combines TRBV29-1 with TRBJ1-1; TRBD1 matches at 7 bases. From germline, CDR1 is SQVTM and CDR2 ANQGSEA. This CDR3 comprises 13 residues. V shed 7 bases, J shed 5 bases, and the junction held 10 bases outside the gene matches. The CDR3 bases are TGCAGCGGGAAGTCAGGGGGTCGGACTGAAGCTTTCTTT. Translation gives CSGKSGGRTEAFF.

CDR3 DNA: TGTGCCAGCAGCTTTAGGGGTATCTCTGGAAACACCATATATTTT. Translating it yields CASSFRGISGNTIYF. The V gene is TRBV5-5, the J gene TRBJ1-3; possible D gene TRBD1, 5 bases. The CDR3 consists of 15 residues. Trimming removed 2 bases at V and 0 bases at J, with 9 bases between. The germline V gene encodes CDR1 SGHKS and CDR2 YYEKEE (reference sequence).

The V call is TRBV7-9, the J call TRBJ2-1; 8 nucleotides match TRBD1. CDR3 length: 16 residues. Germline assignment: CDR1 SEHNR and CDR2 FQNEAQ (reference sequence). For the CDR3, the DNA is TGTGCGACCAGGGACAGGCTATCGACCAACGGCAATGAGCAGTTCTTC. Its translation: CATRDRLSTNGNEQFF.

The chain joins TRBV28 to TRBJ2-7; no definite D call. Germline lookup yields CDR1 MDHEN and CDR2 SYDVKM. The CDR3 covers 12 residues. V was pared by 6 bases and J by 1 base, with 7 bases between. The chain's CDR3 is CASRSGSYEQYF. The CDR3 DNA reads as TGTGCCAGCAGATCAGGATCCTACGAGCAGTACTTC.

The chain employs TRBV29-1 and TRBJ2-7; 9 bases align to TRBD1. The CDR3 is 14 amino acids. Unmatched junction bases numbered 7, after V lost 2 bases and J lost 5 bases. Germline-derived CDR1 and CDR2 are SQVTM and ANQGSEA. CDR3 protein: CSVEWTGARDEQYF. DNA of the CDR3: TGCAGCGTTGAATGGACAGGGGCGAGGGACGAGCAGTACTTC.

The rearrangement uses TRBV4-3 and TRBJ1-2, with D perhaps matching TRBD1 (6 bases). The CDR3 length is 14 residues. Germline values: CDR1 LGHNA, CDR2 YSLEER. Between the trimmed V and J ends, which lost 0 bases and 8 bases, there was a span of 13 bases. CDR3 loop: CASSQEGGRRGYTF. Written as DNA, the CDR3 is TGCGCCAGCAGCCAAGAAGGGGGAAGACGAGGCTACACCTTC.

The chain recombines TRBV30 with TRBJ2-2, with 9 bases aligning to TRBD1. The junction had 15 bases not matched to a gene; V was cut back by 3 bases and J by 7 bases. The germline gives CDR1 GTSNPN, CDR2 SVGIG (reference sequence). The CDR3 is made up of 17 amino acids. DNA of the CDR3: TGTGCCTGGAGGAATGGGGGGGGACAGGGTACGGTCGGGGAGCTGTTTTTT. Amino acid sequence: CAWRNGGGQGTVGELFF. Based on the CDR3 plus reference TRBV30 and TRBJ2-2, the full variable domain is SQTIHQWPATLVQPVGSPLSLECTVEGTSNPNLYWYRQAAGRGLQLLFYSVGIGQISSEVPQNLSASRPQDRQFILSSKKLLLSDSGFYLCAWRNGGGQGTVGELFFGEGSRLTVL.

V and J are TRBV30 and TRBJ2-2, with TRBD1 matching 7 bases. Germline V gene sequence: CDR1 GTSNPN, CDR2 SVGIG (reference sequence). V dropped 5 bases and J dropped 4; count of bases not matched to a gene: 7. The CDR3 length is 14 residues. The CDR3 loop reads CAWSLGQFTGELFF. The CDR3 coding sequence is TGTGCCTGGTCCTTGGGACAGTTCACCGGGGAGCTGTTTTTT.